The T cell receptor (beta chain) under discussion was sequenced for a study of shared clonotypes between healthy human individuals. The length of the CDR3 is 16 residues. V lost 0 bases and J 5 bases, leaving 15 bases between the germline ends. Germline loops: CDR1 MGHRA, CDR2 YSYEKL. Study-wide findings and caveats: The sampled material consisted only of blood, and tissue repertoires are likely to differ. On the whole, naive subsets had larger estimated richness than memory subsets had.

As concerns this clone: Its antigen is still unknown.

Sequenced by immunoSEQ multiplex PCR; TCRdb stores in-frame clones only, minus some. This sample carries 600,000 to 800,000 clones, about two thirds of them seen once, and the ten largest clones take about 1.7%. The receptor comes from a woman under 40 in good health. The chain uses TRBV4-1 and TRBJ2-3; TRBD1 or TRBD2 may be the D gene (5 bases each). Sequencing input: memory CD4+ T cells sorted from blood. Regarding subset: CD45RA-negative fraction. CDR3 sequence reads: CASSQDGGVDGDTQYF. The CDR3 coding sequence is TGCGCCAGCAGCCAAGATGGGGGTGTGGACGGAGATACGCAGTATTTT.